The 17 T cell receptor beta chains reported below all come from one sample, sequenced in a study of cytomegalovirus exposure and HLA in healthy donors. 13 Jbeta primers and 60 Vbeta primers were used for the PCR. The table came from immunoSEQ multiplex PCR; TCRdb's copy has only in-frame clones and leaves some out. Of 150,000 to 200,000 clones listed, over 70% were seen once; the top ten hold approximately 1.7%. Sequencing was done on a sample of PBMCs. All receptors come from a man aged 40-50 years in good health and CMV-seropositive.

The rearrangement uses TRBV7-9 and TRBJ2-1; a possible D gene is TRBD1 (5 bases). Deletions cut 6 bases from V and 8 bases from J, with 11 bases between. The CDR3 is 12 residues long. CDR1 and CDR2 (germline): SEHNR, FQNEAQ (reference sequence). The CDR3 sequence is CASRLGRYEQFF. In nucleotides, the CDR3 is TGTGCCAGCAGATTGGGGCGGTATGAGCAGTTCTTC. The full variable domain, its missing parts supplied by reference TRBV7-9 and TRBJ2-1, is DTGVSQNPRHKITKRGQNVTFRCDPISEHNRLYWYRQTLGQGPEFLTYFQNEAQLEKSRLLSDRFSAERPKGSFSTLEIQRTEQGDSAMYLCASRLGRYEQFFGPGTRLTVL.

The chain uses TRBV6-6 and TRBJ2-7, with 10 bases that match TRBD2. The J segment lost 6 bases and the V segment lost 6 bases, leaving 5 bases of the junction unmatched. Germline V gene data show CDR1 as MNHNY and CDR2 as SVGAGI (reference sequence). The CDR3 consists of 13 residues. In DNA, the CDR3 is TGTGCCAGCAGCCAGGGACTAGCGACCGAGCAGTACTTC. As protein: CASSQGLATEQYF.

The rearrangement uses TRBV15 and TRBJ1-2, with 7 bases lining up with TRBD1. Germline CDR1 reads LNHNV; CDR2 reads YYDKDF (reference sequence). Trimming removed 4 bases from V and 8 bases from J; junction bases left unmatched: 16. This CDR3 region has 16 residues. The CDR3 loop reads CATSIDRVDGAGGYTF. Here the CDR3 DNA reads TGTGCCACCAGCATCGACAGGGTCGACGGGGCCGGAGGCTACACCTTC.

This chain joins TRBV7-6 and TRBJ2-2; 7 bases align to TRBD1. This CDR3 has 18 residues. The germline V gene encodes CDR1 SGHVS and CDR2 FNYEAQ. With 5 bases clipped from V and 0 bases from J, the junction kept 12 bases outside the gene matches. CDR3 bases: TGTGCCAGCAGCGGTTACTCCGGGACAGAAGCGAACACCGGGGAGCTGTTTTTT. It encodes CASSGYSGTEANTGELFF.

The chain recombines TRBV19 with TRBJ2-7; maybe TRBD1 (5 bases). Germline V CDR1 and CDR2: LNHDA, SQIVND (reference sequence). This CDR3 has 14 amino acids. V lost 4 bases and J 2 bases, leaving 12 bases between the germline ends. The CDR3 spells CASSRTLTTYEQYF. CDR3 coding DNA: TGTGCCAGTAGTAGGACACTTACGACCTACGAGCAGTACTTC.

This chain connects TRBV7-2 to TRBJ1-1, with 11 positions matching TRBD1. The CDR3 spans 19 residues. The V and J ends lost 6 bases and 5 bases, in that order; junction bases with no gene match: 20. Germline V CDR1 and CDR2: SGHTA, FQGNSA. The DNA for the CDR3 is TGTGCCAGCAGAGATGGACCGGTGTCGGACAGGGGGCGCAGGACTGAAGCTTTCTTT. Translated, it gives CASRDGPVSDRGRRTEAFF.

The CDR3 sequence is CAWRRTGEDYGYTF. The CDR3 region has the DNA TGTGCCTGGAGGCGGACAGGAGAGGACTATGGCTACACCTTC. This chain connects TRBV30 to TRBJ1-2, with TRBD1 matching 7 bases. The CDR3 runs 14 residues. Per germline, CDR1 GTSNPN and CDR2 SVGIG (reference sequence). V lost 3 bases and J lost 3; bases outside the gene matches: 7.

This clone was seen only once. The chain joins TRBV5-1 to TRBJ2-5; 7 bases are a match to TRBD1. CDR1 SGHRS and CDR2 YFSETQ come from the germline V gene. The CDR3 runs 15 residues. V lost 0 bases and J lost 5; bases outside the gene matches: 7. The CDR3 DNA sequence: TGCGCCAGCAGCTTGGCCCCAGGGGGTACGGAGACCCAGTACTTC. Its protein product is CASSLAPGGTETQYF.

This sequence joins TRBV11-2 and TRBJ1-5, with D tentatively TRBD1 (5 bases). CDR1 and CDR2 (germline): SGHAT, FQNNGV. CDR3 length: 16 residues. Trimming stripped 5 bases from V and 5 bases from J, with 19 bases between. This chain's CDR3 is CASSDSGGGRDQPQHF. The CDR3 DNA reads TGTGCCAGCAGCGATTCCGGGGGGGGACGAGATCAGCCCCAGCATTTT.

The CDR3 protein is CASSVFDRGMGEKLFF. Here the CDR3 DNA reads TGTGCCAGCAGTGTCTTTGACAGGGGTATGGGTGAAAAACTGTTTTTT. The chain joins TRBV2 to TRBJ1-4; 8 nucleotides match TRBD1. The CDR3 covers 16 residues. CDR1 is SNHLY, CDR2 FYNNEI, per germline. V dropped 4 bases and J dropped 7; count of bases not matched to a gene: 11.

A single count supports this clone. The chain uses TRBV6-6 and TRBJ1-1, with a weak D call TRBD1 (6 bases). The CDR3 covers 16 residues. The V gene's germline CDR1 is MNHNY and CDR2 SVGAGI (reference sequence). V was shortened by 6 bases and J by 1 base, with 18 bases between the two germline ends. This chain's CDR3 is CASSLSLTGKNTEAFF. The DNA of the CDR3 is TGTGCCAGCAGCCTATCACTAACAGGGAAGAACACTGAAGCTTTCTTT.

This sequence joins TRBV14 and TRBJ2-7; D is perhaps TRBD1 (5 bases). The CDR3 runs to 16 residues. CDR1 and CDR2 (germline): SGHDN, FVKESK. V dropped 1 base and J dropped 2 bases, with 15 bases sitting between them. The CDR3 reads CASSQVTAPTAYEQYF. In DNA, the CDR3 is TGTGCCAGCAGCCAAGTGACAGCCCCTACGGCCTACGAGCAGTACTTC.

This clone occurred a few times. The chain has TRBV6-5 and TRBJ2-2; D gene uncertain. Germline CDR1 reads MNHEY; CDR2 reads SVGAGI. The CDR3 sequence is 13 residues long. CDR3 sequence: CATRITNTGELFF. CDR3 DNA sequence: TGTGCAACCAGGATTACGAACACCGGGGAGCTGTTTTTT.

V is TRBV16 and J is TRBJ1-2, with D possibly being TRBD1 (5 bases). The germline V gene has CDR1 KGHSY and CDR2 FQNENV. Deletions cut 0 bases from V and 7 bases from J, with 21 bases between. The CDR3 has 17 amino acids. CDR3 loop: CASSQSRGGGIGGGYTF. The DNA for the CDR3 is TGTGCCAGCAGCCAATCCCGAGGTGGTGGTATCGGGGGTGGCTACACCTTC.

The chain recombines TRBV7-6 with TRBJ1-1; D gene ambiguous. The CDR3 is made up of 13 amino acids. The ends were cut back, 0 bases at V and 2 bases at J, with 4 bases in the middle. Germline V CDR1 and CDR2: SGHVS, FNYEAQ. In DNA form, the CDR3 reads TGTGCCAGCAGCTTAGCCCTTAACACTGAAGCTTTCTTT. This gives the protein CASSLALNTEAFF. Using reference TRBV7-6 and TRBJ1-1 for the parts outside the CDR3, the full variable domain is GAGVSQSPRYKVTKRGQDVALRCDPISGHVSLYWYRQALGQGPEFLTYFNYEAQQDKSGLPNDRFSAERPEGSISTLTIQRTEQRDSAMYRCASSLALNTEAFFGQGTRLTVV.

The genes are TRBV9 and TRBJ2-3; D may be TRBD2 (7 bases). The CDR3 totals 14 residues. The V end was cut by 2 bases, the J end by 5 bases, with 12 bases between. From germline, CDR1 is SGDLS and CDR2 YYNGEE. The CDR3 DNA follows: TGTGCCAGCAGCGTTCGGGGGGCTGGAGATACGCAGTATTTT. This encodes CASSVRGAGDTQYF.

CDR3 region: CASSLGGQVQNTEAFF. CDR3 in DNA: TGCGCCAGCAGCTTGGGAGGACAGGTGCAGAACACTGAAGCTTTCTTT. The chain recombines TRBV5-1 with TRBJ1-1; 7 bases align to TRBD1. There are 16 residues in the CDR3. Germline assignment: CDR1 SGHRS and CDR2 YFSETQ. V dropped 0 bases and J dropped 1; count of bases not matched to a gene: 6.